The clone carrying this T cell receptor (beta chain) was observed many times. Antigen: not known. This record comes from a study of molecular identifiers for immune sequencing clone quantification. This CDR3 has 15 residues. The V gene's germline CDR1 is SEHNR and CDR2 FQNEAQ (reference sequence). V lost 1 base, J lost 4 bases, and 13 bases lay in between. Study-level findings and limits: The study reportedly detected spiked Jurkat TCR RNA from one cell among 1.1 million or so naive cells. Effector cells had over 99% of their molecules in clones above 20 RNA copies, while naive cells had under 1%.

TCRdb re-derived calls from the PCR reads in MiXCR, one entry per CDR3 protein. The sample lists around 470,000 distinct CDR3 sequences, around a fifth seen once, with 0.65% to 0.95% in the top ten. The chain links TRBV7-9 to TRBJ1-1; D not certain. Sequencing input: naive CD8+ T cells from blood, with Jurkat cell RNA spiked in. Regarding subset: FACS-sorted CD8+CD4-CCR7+CD45RA+ naive T cells. The TCR comes from a human donor in good health. Some libraries in this study had Jurkat cell RNA spiked in. This chain's CDR3 is CASSLGLSQFTEAFF. DNA for the CDR3: TGTGCCAGCAGCTTAGGTCTTAGTCAGTTCACTGAAGCTTTCTTT.